Shown below are 17 T cell receptor beta chains from a single sample sequenced in a study of blood T cells in healthy people across ages. Through a sample-barcoded 5' primer and a J-beta primer mix, a second PCR was run for about 6 to 11 cycles. MiXCR was run by TCRdb on the 5' RACE reads, yielding one entry per CDR3 protein. Here the sample spans more than 1,000,000 distinct CDR3 sequences, almost 25% being singletons. These data were also filed under a second study, of T cells of mothers and their children.

Specimen: blood. Every receptor here comes from a girl aged 2-10 years in good health.

This clonotype was seen repeatedly, ten times or more. The CDR3 DNA follows: TGCAGCGTTGGGGTGACAGGGGTTGAAAAACTGTTTTTT. It translates to CSVGVTGVEKLFF. The genes are TRBV29-1 and TRBJ1-4, with 8 nucleotides matching TRBD1. The germline gives CDR1 SQVTM, CDR2 ANQGSEA. The CDR3 is 13 residues long. J gave up 7 bases and V 4 bases, and 5 bases lay outside the gene matches.

The chain employs TRBV3-1 and TRBJ2-2, with 8 positions matching TRBD1. Germline V gene lookup returns CDR1 LGHDT and CDR2 YNNKEL (reference sequence). Germline trimming cut 7 bases from V and 4 bases from J; bases unmatched to any gene: 8. The CDR3 covers 15 residues. The CDR3 nucleotides read TGTGCCAGCAAGCCAGGGGGCGCGGGCACCGGGGAGCTGTTTTTT. Protein product: CASKPGGAGTGELFF.

The J gene is TRBJ1-6, the V gene TRBV3-1; D is undetermined. V gave up 4 bases and J gave up 10 bases, with 14 bases separating them. The CDR3 runs to 14 residues. Looked up from germline, CDR1 is LGHDT and CDR2 is YNNKEL (reference sequence). As DNA, the CDR3 is TGTGCCAGCAGCCTTCGATTAGACCGCTCACCCCTCCACTTT. Amino acids: CASSLRLDRSPLHF.

V gene TRBV7-9 combines with J gene TRBJ2-5; D is ambiguous. From germline, CDR1 is SEHNR and CDR2 FQNEAQ (reference sequence). Trimming removed 0 bases at V and 0 bases at J, with 5 bases between. The CDR3 length is 14 residues. The CDR3 bases are TGTGCCAGCAGCTTAGCGGATTACCAAGAGACCCAGTACTTC. Protein sequence: CASSLADYQETQYF.

This clonotype has a handful of counts. The chain links TRBV28 to TRBJ2-7; D is undetermined. Germline CDR1 reads MDHEN; CDR2 reads SYDVKM. With 2 bases removed from V and 1 base from J, the gap between germline ends came to 12 bases. This CDR3 comprises 15 residues. CDR3 coding DNA: TGTGCCAGCAGTTTAGAGCGCCAATTTTCCTACGAGCAGTACTTC. Translating it yields CASSLERQFSYEQYF.

This sequence joins TRBV12-5 and TRBJ2-7; TRBD1 matches at 8 bases. The CDR3 contains 16 residues. V was clipped by 1 base and J by 3 bases; unmatched bases: 8. Per the germline V gene, CDR1 is LGHNT and CDR2 is FRNRAP. CDR3 coding DNA: TGTGCTAGTGGTTTGGACAGGGGGATATCCTACTACGAGCAGTACTTC. This translates into CASGLDRGISYYEQYF.

In DNA, the CDR3 is TGCGCCAGCAGGGACACAACTAATGAAAAACTGTTTTTT. This translates into CASRDTTNEKLFF. The chain combines TRBV5-1 with TRBJ1-4, with D possibly matching TRBD1 (5 bases). The V end was cut by 5 bases, the J end by 0 bases, with 5 bases between. The CDR3 totals 13 residues. The germline V gene has CDR1 SGHRS and CDR2 YFSETQ.

The V call is TRBV6-2 or TRBV6-3, the J call TRBJ1-2; D gene ambiguous. Germline V CDR1 and CDR2: MNHEY, SVGEGT. Trimming took off 7 bases at V and 8 bases at J, with 11 bases between the two ends. The CDR3 is 11 amino acids. The CDR3 protein is CASTGLGGYTF. The CDR3 DNA reads TGTGCCAGCACCGGATTAGGGGGCTACACCTTC.

The sample holds a few counts of this clonotype. J is TRBJ2-5 and V is TRBV10-3; D is perhaps TRBD1 or TRBD2 (6 bases each). This CDR3 contains 16 residues. Germline CDR1 ENHRY, CDR2 SYGVKD. V shed 7 bases and J shed 5 bases, with 23 bases lying between them. The CDR3 region has the DNA TGTGCCATCACTCGGCCCCAGGGGAGGCTGGGGGAGACCCAGTACTTC. Amino acid sequence: CAITRPQGRLGETQYF.

V and J are TRBV7-6 and TRBJ2-6; TRBD1 aligns across 8 bases. Trimming at V came to 0 bases and at J to 1 base, leaving 5 bases not matched to a gene. There are 18 residues in the CDR3. Germline V gene data show CDR1 as SGHVS and CDR2 as FNYEAQ. Here the CDR3 reads CASSLATGVQSGANVLTF. In DNA form, the CDR3 reads TGTGCCAGCAGCTTAGCGACAGGGGTGCAATCTGGGGCCAACGTCCTGACTTTC.

This chain links TRBV5-5 with TRBJ1-2; no definite D call. This CDR3 contains 14 residues. V was cut by 1 base and J by 0 bases, with 7 bases left in between. Germline V CDR1 and CDR2: SGHKS, YYEKEE (reference sequence). The CDR3 loop is CASSLSAANYGYTF. DNA for the CDR3: TGTGCCAGCAGCTTGTCTGCAGCTAACTATGGCTACACCTTC.

The chain has TRBV29-1 and TRBJ1-1, with 10 positions matching TRBD1. Trimming cost V 6 bases and J 5 bases; bases outside gene matches: 6. The CDR3 runs 13 residues. Germline-derived CDR1 and CDR2 are SQVTM and ANQGSEA. CDR3 protein: CSVSTGGLTEAFF. DNA for the CDR3: TGCAGCGTGTCGACAGGGGGCTTAACTGAAGCTTTCTTT.

This clonotype was observed once. The gene calls are TRBV6-2 or TRBV6-3 and TRBJ2-3, with 13 bases matching TRBD2. In germline, CDR1 is MNHEY, CDR2 SVGEGT. The CDR3 consists of 16 residues. V dropped 4 bases and J dropped 9; count of bases not matched to a gene: 10. The CDR3 DNA sequence: TGTGCCAGCAGTTTCCGGACTAGCGGGAGATTATACACGCAGTATTTT. Translating gives CASSFRTSGRLYTQYF.

The chain joins TRBV11-2 to TRBJ1-2; 12 nucleotides line up with TRBD1. Germline V gives CDR1 SGHAT, CDR2 FQNNGV. This CDR3 spans 17 amino acids. The trim removed 6 bases at V and 6 bases at J, leaving 14 bases unmatched. CDR3 sequence: CASRKVGQGAHLDGYTF. The CDR3 DNA is TGTGCCAGCAGAAAAGTGGGACAGGGGGCCCACCTGGATGGCTACACCTTC. Complete variable domain (other parts from reference TRBV11-2 and TRBJ1-2): EAGVAQSPRYKIIEKRQSVAFWCNPISGHATLYWYQQILGQGPKLLIQFQNNGVVDDSQLPKDRFSAERLKGVDSTLKIQPAKLEDSAVYLCASRKVGQGAHLDGYTFGSGTRLTVV.

The rearrangement joins TRBV15 to TRBJ1-2; D is possibly TRBD1 (6 bases). V lost 0 bases to trimming and J lost 2 bases, with 13 bases between them. Germline CDR1 and CDR2: LNHNV and YYDKDF (reference sequence). CDR3 length: 16 residues. The CDR3 region is CATSRDLIRGNYGYTF. As DNA, the CDR3 is TGTGCCACCAGCAGAGATTTAATTAGGGGGAACTATGGCTACACCTTC.

This clonotype has just a few counts. The chain combines TRBV20-1 with TRBJ2-1, with TRBD2 identical over 9 bases. Trimming at V came to 6 bases and at J to 2 bases, leaving 14 bases not matched to a gene. The V gene's germline CDR1 is DFQATT and CDR2 SNEGSKA (reference sequence). There are 17 residues in the CDR3. The CDR3 is CSARRSGTSLTYNEQFF. The CDR3, as DNA: TGCAGTGCGCGCAGATCCGGGACTAGCCTAACCTACAATGAGCAGTTCTTC.

This clonotype was seen a handful of times. The CDR3 sequence: CSAEPRDRGTVNEQFF. In DNA, the CDR3 is TGCAGTGCGGAACCTCGGGACAGGGGGACGGTGAATGAGCAGTTCTTC. V is TRBV20-1 and J is TRBJ2-1; 11 bases fit TRBD1. The CDR3 has 16 residues. Trimming cost V 6 bases and J 7 bases; bases outside gene matches: 14. Per the germline V gene, CDR1 is DFQATT and CDR2 is SNEGSKA (reference sequence).